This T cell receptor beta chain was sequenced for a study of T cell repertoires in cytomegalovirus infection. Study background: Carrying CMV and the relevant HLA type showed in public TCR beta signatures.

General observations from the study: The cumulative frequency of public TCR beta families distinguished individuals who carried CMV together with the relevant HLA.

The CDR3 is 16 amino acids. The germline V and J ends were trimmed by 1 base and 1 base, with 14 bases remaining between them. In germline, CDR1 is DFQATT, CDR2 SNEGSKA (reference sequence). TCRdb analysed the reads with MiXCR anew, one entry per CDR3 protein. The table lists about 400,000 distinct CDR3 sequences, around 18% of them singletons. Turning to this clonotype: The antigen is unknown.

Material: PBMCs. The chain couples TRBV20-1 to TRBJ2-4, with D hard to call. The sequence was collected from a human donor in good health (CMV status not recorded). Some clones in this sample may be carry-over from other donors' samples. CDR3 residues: CSARATVGWAKNIQYF. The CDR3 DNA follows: TGCAGTGCTAGAGCTACCGTGGGATGGGCCAAAAACATTCAGTACTTC.